This section outlines one T cell receptor (beta chain) sequence together with its context. What it binds is unknown. In preparing the TRB cDNA libraries, 5' RACE with UMI labels was used. One entry per CDR3 protein, without DNA, is what TCRdb gives after re-calling the 5' RACE reads. The sample's table shows about 66,000 distinct CDR3 sequences. The CDR3 contains 16 residues. From germline, CDR1 is SGDLS and CDR2 YYNGEE. This sample is drawn from a study of CXCR3-negative and CXCR3-positive naive CD8 T cells. Study observations and caveats: Diversity ran similarly high across both naive subsets but far lower in memory CD8+ cells.

Input material: naive CXCR3- CD8+ T cells from blood. Subset reported: CD45RO-CCR7+CD27+CD95- naive CD8+ T cells lacking CXCR3 (TNR3-). The V call is TRBV9, the J call TRBJ2-2; TCRdb's assignment of TRBD2 cannot be checked, as there is no DNA. The sequence was collected from a human donor in good health. Some clones in this sample may be carry-over from other donors' samples. CDR3 protein: CASSELAGENTGELFF.